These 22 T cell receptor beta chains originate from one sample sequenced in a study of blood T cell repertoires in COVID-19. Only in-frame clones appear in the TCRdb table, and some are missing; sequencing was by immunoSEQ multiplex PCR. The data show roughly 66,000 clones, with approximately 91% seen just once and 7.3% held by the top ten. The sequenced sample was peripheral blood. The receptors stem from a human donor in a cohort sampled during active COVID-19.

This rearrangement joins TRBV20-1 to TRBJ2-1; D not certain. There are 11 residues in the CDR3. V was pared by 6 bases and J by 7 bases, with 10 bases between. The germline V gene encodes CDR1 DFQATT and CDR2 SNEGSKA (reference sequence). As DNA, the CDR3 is TGCAGTGCCCCCAACGGGAATGAGCAGTTCTTC. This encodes CSAPNGNEQFF.

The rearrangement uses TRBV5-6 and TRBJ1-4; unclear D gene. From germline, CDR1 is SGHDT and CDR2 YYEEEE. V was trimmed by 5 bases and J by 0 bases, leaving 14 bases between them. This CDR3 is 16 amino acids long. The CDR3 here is CASSPQTGATNEKLFF. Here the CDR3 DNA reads TGTGCCAGCAGTCCCCAGACGGGTGCAACTAATGAAAAACTGTTTTTT.

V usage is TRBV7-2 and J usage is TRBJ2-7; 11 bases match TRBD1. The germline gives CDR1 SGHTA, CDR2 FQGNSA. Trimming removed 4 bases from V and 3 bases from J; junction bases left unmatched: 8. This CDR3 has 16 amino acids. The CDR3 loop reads CASSSAPGTGGYEQYF. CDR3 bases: TGTGCCAGCAGCTCAGCCCCCGGGACAGGGGGCTACGAGCAGTACTTC.

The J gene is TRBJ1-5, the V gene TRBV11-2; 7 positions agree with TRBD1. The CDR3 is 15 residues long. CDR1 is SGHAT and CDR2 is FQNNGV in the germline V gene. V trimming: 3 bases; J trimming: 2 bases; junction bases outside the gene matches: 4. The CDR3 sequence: CASSFRGERNQPQHF. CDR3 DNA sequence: TGTGCCAGCAGCTTCAGGGGGGAACGCAATCAGCCCCAGCATTTT.

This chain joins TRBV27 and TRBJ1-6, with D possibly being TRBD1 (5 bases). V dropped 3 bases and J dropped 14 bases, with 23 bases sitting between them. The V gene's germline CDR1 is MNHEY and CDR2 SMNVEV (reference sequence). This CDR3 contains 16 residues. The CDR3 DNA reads TGTGCCAGCAGTTTCGGGGGGTCCCCGACTATTTCTACCCTCCACTTT. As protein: CASSFGGSPTISTLHF.

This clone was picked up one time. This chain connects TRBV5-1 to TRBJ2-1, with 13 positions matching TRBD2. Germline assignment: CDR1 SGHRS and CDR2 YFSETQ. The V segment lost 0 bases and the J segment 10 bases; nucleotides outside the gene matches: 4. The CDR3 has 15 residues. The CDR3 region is CASSLVVTSGGEQFF. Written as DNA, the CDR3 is TGCGCCAGCAGCTTGGTTGTGACTAGCGGGGGGGAGCAGTTCTTC. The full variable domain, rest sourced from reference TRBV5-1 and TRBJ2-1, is KAGVTQTPRYLIKTRGQQVTLSCSPISGHRSVSWYQQTPGQGLQFLFEYFSETQRNKGNFPGRFSGRQFSNSRSEMNVSTLELGDSALYLCASSLVVTSGGEQFFGPGTRLTVL.

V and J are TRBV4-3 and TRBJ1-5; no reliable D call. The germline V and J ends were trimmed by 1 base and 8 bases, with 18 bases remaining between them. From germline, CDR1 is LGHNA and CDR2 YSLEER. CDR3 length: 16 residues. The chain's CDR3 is CASSQVHYAADEPQHF. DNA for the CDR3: TGCGCCAGCAGCCAAGTCCACTATGCGGCTGATGAGCCCCAGCATTTT.

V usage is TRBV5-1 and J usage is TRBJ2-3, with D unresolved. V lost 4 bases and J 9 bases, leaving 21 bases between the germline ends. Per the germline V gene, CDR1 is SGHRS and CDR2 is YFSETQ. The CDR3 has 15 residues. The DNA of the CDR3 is TGCGCCAGCAGCCTGGACCTGAGCGCCCCCGGCACGCAGTATTTT. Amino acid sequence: CASSLDLSAPGTQYF. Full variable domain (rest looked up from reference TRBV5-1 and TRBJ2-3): KAGVTQTPRYLIKTRGQQVTLSCSPISGHRSVSWYQQTPGQGLQFLFEYFSETQRNKGNFPGRFSGRQFSNSRSEMNVSTLELGDSALYLCASSLDLSAPGTQYFGPGTRLTVL.

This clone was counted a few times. The CDR3 protein is CASSYRGDQPQHF. CDR3 coding DNA: TGTGCCAGCAGTTACAGGGGCGATCAGCCCCAGCATTTT. The chain links TRBV6-5 to TRBJ1-5, with a possible D match to TRBD1 (5 bases). V shed 2 bases and J shed 5 bases, with 7 bases lying between them. Germline CDR1 MNHEY, CDR2 SVGAGI. CDR3 length equals 13 residues.

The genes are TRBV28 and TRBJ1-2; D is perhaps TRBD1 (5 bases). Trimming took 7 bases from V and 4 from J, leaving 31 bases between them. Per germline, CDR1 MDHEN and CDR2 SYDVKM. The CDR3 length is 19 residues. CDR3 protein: CASMRFALRPTAPAYGYTF. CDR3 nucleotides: TGTGCCAGCATGCGTTTTGCCCTTCGGCCGACAGCCCCGGCCTATGGCTACACCTTC.

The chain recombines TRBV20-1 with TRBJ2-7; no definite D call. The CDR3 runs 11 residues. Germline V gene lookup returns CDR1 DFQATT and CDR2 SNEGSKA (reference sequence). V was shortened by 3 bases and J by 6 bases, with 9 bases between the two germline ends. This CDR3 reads CSASRPGEQYF. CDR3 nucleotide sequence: TGCAGTGCTAGTCGACCGGGCGAGCAGTACTTC.

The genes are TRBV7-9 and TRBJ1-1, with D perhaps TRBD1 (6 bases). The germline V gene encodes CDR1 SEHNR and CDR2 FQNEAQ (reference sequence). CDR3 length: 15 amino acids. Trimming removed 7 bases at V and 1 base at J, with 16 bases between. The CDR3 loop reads CASTPPQGKNTEAFF. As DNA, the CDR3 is TGTGCCAGCACCCCACCCCAGGGGAAGAACACTGAAGCTTTCTTT.

CDR3 sequence reads: CASSFRQGRQETQYF. CDR3 DNA: TGTGCCAGCAGTTTCCGACAGGGGAGGCAAGAGACCCAGTACTTC. This chain joins TRBV28 and TRBJ2-5; 8 positions match TRBD1. The CDR3 is made up of 15 amino acids. The V segment lost 3 bases and the J segment 2 bases; nucleotides outside the gene matches: 5. Per germline, CDR1 MDHEN and CDR2 SYDVKM.

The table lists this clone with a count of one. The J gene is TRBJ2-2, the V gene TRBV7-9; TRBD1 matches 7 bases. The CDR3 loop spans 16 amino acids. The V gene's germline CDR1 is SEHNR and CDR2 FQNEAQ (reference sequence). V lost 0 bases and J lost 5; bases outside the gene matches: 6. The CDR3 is CASSLADRSLTGELFF. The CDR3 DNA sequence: TGTGCCAGCAGCTTAGCGGACAGGTCCCTTACCGGGGAGCTGTTTTTT.

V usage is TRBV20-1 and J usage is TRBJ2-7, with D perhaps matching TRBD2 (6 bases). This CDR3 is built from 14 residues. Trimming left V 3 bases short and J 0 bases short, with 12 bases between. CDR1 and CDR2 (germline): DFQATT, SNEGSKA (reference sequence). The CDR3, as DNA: TGCAGTGCTAGTCAGGGAGGTGCCTCCTACGAGCAGTACTTC. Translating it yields CSASQGGASYEQYF.

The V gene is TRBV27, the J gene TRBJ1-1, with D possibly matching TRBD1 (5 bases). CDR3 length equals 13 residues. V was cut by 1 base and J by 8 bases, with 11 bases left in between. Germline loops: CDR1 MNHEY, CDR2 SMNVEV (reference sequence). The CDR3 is CASSLLLQGEAFF. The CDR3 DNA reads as TGTGCCAGCAGTTTATTACTCCAGGGAGAAGCTTTCTTT.

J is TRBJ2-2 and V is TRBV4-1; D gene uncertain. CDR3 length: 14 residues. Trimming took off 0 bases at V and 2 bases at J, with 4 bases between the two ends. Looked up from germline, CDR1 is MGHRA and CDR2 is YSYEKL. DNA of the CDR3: TGCGCCAGCAGCCAAGACCCAAACACCGGGGAGCTGTTTTTT. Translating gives CASSQDPNTGELFF.

The CDR3 nucleotides read TGTGCCATCAGCACACACCCATCCCAGGGGTCAAATGAGCAGTTCTTC. Its protein is CAISTHPSQGSNEQFF. The rearrangement joins TRBV10-3 to TRBJ2-1; TRBD1 might be the D (6 bases). The CDR3 covers 16 residues. V shed 6 bases and J shed 7 bases, with 22 bases lying between them. Germline V gene lookup returns CDR1 ENHRY and CDR2 SYGVKD.

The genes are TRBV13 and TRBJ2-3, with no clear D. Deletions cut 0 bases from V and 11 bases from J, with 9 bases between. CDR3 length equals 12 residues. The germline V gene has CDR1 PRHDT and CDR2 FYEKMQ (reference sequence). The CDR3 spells CASSLGPGGQYF. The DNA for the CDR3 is TGTGCCAGCAGCTTAGGCCCAGGTGGGCAGTATTTT.

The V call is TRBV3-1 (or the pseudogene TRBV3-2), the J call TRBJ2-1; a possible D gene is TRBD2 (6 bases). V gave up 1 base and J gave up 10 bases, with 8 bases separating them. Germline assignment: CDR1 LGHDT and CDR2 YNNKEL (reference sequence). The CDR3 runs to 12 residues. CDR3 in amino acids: CASSQVGSEQFF. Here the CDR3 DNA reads TGTGCCAGCAGCCAAGTCGGGAGCGAGCAGTTCTTC.

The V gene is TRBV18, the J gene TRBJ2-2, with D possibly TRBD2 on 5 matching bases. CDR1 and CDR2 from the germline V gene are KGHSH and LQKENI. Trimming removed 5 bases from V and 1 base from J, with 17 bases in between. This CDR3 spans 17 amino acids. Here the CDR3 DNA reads TGTGCCAGCTCATTAACCGGTGAGGGCCTGAACACCGGGGAGCTGTTTTTT. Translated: CASSLTGEGLNTGELFF.

The CDR3 nucleotides read TGCGCCAGCAGCTTGGGGGGCCGGGGGGGCGGTTCACCCCTCCACTTT. Its translation is CASSLGGRGGGSPLHF. The genes are TRBV5-1 and TRBJ1-6; D perhaps matches TRBD1 (6 bases). The CDR3 covers 16 residues. Germline CDR1 is SGHRS and CDR2 is YFSETQ. Trimming removed 0 bases from V and 9 bases from J, with 16 bases in between.